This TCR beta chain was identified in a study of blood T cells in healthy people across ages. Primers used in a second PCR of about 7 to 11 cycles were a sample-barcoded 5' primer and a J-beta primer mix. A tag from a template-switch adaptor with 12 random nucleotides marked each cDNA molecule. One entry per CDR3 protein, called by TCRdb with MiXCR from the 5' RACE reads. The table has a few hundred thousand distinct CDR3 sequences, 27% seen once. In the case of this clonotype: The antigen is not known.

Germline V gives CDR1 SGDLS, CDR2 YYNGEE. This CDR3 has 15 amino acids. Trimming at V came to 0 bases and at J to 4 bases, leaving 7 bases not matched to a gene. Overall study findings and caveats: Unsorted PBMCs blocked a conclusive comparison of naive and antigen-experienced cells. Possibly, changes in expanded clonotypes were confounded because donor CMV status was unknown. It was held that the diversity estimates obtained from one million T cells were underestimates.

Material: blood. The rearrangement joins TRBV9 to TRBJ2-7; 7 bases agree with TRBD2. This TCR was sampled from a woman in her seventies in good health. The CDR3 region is CASSVVPAGLYEQYF. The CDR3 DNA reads TGTGCCAGCAGCGTAGTTCCAGCGGGGCTATACGAGCAGTACTTC.